The T cell receptor beta chain described here comes from a study of CD8 T cell repertoires and HIV-1 epitope variants (dated by TCRdb to 2020 to 2022). Turning to the overall study: T cells were stimulated in separate culture wells with each of twenty-five peptides representing autologous and known Gag and Nef epitope variants. A CMV, EBV and flu peptide pool, the Ebola AY9 epitope as negative control, and a no-peptide well were included as control conditions. Three Gag epitope families and Nef HW9 and YT9 were included among the tested epitopes. T cells were enriched using the EasySep Human T Cell Enrichment Kit and then co-cultured with an equal number of autologous T cell-negative cells acting as antigen-presenting cells. Cultures ran for around 10 days in IMDM with gentamicin, with half-media changes on days 3 and 7 adding IL-2, IL-7 and IL-15. A 1M T cell aliquot was kept as an uncultured baseline condition, separate from the 80 or so T cell cultures. Running each culture condition in triplicate, except for one peptide done in duplicate, gave a total of about 80 T cell cultures. Broader findings and caveats from the paper: Nine or ten antigen-specific TCR beta clonotypes were identified, of which five to seven appeared to be cross-reactive for autologous or known escape epitope variants. Five clonotypes recognized the Nef KF9 family and one clonotype recognized the HW9 family, while no responses were seen to the TAALDMSHF plasma variant. Only TCR beta chains were identified by the assay, and proliferation to antigen, not T cell function or cytokine profile, was indicated.

This clone was seen a handful of times. Which antigen it targets is not known. Per-base quality was not reported, and no clone a single base away is much larger than it. Sequencing of TCR beta CDR3 regions was done on the immunoSEQ platform at survey depth. The QIAamp DNA micro kit was used to extract genomic DNA from every cultured and uncultured CD8+ T cell population. In the original analysis: Samples with fewer than 5,000 productive reads were excluded, resulting in the removal of about 7% of the roughly 80 HIV peptide-stimulated cultures. A MANAFEST web app trimmed sequences to CDR3 and removed nonproductive sequences, CDR3s under 5 amino acids, and those not starting C or ending F/W. Clonotypes were classified as antigen-specific only if expansion was observed in at least 2 of 3 replicates versus the no-peptide control at FDR 0.01, only within one epitope family. A frequency at least fivefold higher than in wells stimulated with peptides from other epitope families was additionally required for specific clonotypes. The table comes from immuneACCESS by way of TCRdb, which keeps in-frame sequences with V and J called. Part of the clones is missing from these tables; in studies checked, under half for an unresolved V gene and the rest for unknown reasons. The DNA was the basis for D and trimming; V, J and clone size are from that table. This sample has more than 5,500 clones in its table, and around two thirds of those were observed once. The top ten clones comprise around 41% of the sample.

In the germline V gene, CDR1 corresponds to SGHVS and CDR2 to FQNEAQ. Including the terminal cysteine and phenylalanine, the CDR3 comprises 14 residues. Of all the DNA, just the CDR3 is kept, 42 bases in frame from base 1. V has 7 bases trimmed and J has 3 bases trimmed; junction bases matching no gene number 5. The EasySep Human CD8+ T Cell Enrichment Kit was used on day 10 to isolate CD8+ T cells from every culture. The chain is encoded by TRBV7-8 joined to TRBJ2-7; 11 bases in the junction line up with TRBD2. The sequenced sample was cultured CD8+ T cells derived from PBMCs. The receptor was derived from a male donor with HIV. The DNA is TGTGCCAGCACCGTACTAGCGGGAGACTACGAGCAGTACTTC. It specifies CASTVLAGDYEQYF.